The 23 T cell receptor beta chains below were found in one sample sequenced in a study of T-cell reconstitution after alpha-beta-depleted transplantation in children. The TCRbeta library incorporated unique molecular identifiers. MiXCR, applied by TCRdb to the PCR reads, yields one record per CDR3 protein. The sample holds more than 100,000 distinct CDR3 sequences, about 21% seen once. The sequenced sample was PBMCs, mostly from graft donor cells, obtained 180 days after TCRalphabeta/CD19-depleted stem cell transplant. The source of these receptors is a male patient aged 2 to 9 who had a stem cell transplant for chronic granulomatous disease, so the T cells may come from the graft donor.

This clonotype was observed many times. The chain employs TRBV12-3 or TRBV12-4 and TRBJ2-6; D is uncertain. The length of the CDR3 is 18 residues. Between the trimmed V and J ends, which lost 2 bases and 0 bases, there was a span of 14 bases. CDR3 bases: TGTGCCAGCAGTTTATTCGGGTATGCCGACTCTGGGGCCAACGTCCTGACTTTC. This translates into CASSLFGYADSGANVLTF.

In DNA, the CDR3 is TGTGCCAGCAGTCAGATGGGGAAAACTAGAGGCGAAGTCCAAGAGACCCAGTACTTC. This translates into CASSQMGKTRGEVQETQYF. The chain recombines TRBV12-3 or TRBV12-4 with TRBJ2-5; tentative D call: TRBD2 (5 bases). Trimming pared 5 bases from V and 1 base from J, leaving 26 bases between. The CDR3 sequence is 19 residues long.

The V call is TRBV12-3 or TRBV12-4, the J call TRBJ1-5; D perhaps matches TRBD1 (6 bases). The CDR3 sequence is 16 residues long. Deletions cut 6 bases from V and 1 base from J, with 16 bases between. This CDR3 reads CASSAMGALSNQPQHF. CDR3 coding DNA: TGTGCCAGCAGCGCTATGGGGGCTTTGAGCAATCAGCCCCAGCATTTT.

The chain carries TRBV6-1 and TRBJ1-1, with D perhaps matching TRBD1 (5 bases). This CDR3 is 14 amino acids long. Germline V lookup: CDR1 MNHNS, CDR2 SASEGT. Trimming stripped 4 bases from V and 3 bases from J, with 12 bases between. The CDR3 sequence is CASSVGGWDTEAFF. The CDR3 DNA sequence: TGTGCCAGCAGTGTCGGGGGGTGGGACACTGAAGCTTTCTTT.

This clonotype was observed at least ten times. The chain uses TRBV27 and TRBJ2-2, with a possible D match to TRBD2 (5 bases). CDR3 length equals 14 residues. Germline V gene lookup returns CDR1 MNHEY and CDR2 SMNVEV (reference sequence). V lost 2 bases and J 7 bases, leaving 11 bases between the germline ends. CDR3 residues: CASSLGRMSGELFF. The CDR3 coding sequence is TGTGCCAGCAGTTTAGGGAGAATGAGCGGGGAGCTGTTTTTT.

Only a few counts were recorded for this clonotype. The chain has TRBV20-1 and TRBJ2-5, with D maybe TRBD1 (6 bases). The V gene's germline CDR1 is DFQATT and CDR2 SNEGSKA (reference sequence). The CDR3 runs to 18 residues. V gave up 2 bases and J gave up 1 base, with 23 bases separating them. CDR3 in amino acids: CSARSLPDRSHPQETQYF. DNA of the CDR3: TGCAGTGCTAGATCCCTACCAGACAGGTCCCATCCCCAAGAGACCCAGTACTTC.

This clonotype occurred a few times. V and J are TRBV20-1 and TRBJ2-1; 9 bases map to TRBD2. With 1 base clipped from V and 7 bases from J, the junction kept 5 bases outside the gene matches. The germline V gene encodes CDR1 DFQATT and CDR2 SNEGSKA (reference sequence). This CDR3 has 14 amino acids. CDR3 sequence: CSARVSGSYNEQFF. The DNA for the CDR3 is TGCAGTGCTAGAGTTAGCGGGAGCTATAATGAGCAGTTCTTC.

This clonotype was detected many times. The chain couples TRBV3-1 to TRBJ2-5; D is uncertain. Germline CDR1 LGHDT, CDR2 YNNKEL (reference sequence). This CDR3 has 12 amino acids. Between the trimmed V and J ends, which lost 1 base and 5 bases, there was a span of 5 bases. CDR3 residues: CASSQVSETQYF. The CDR3 nucleotides read TGTGCCAGCAGCCAAGTCTCGGAGACCCAGTACTTC.

This clonotype was observed at least ten times. The chain couples TRBV20-1 to TRBJ2-7, with a weak D call TRBD2 (6 bases). The V end lost 5 bases, the J end lost 4 bases, and 15 bases lay between the germline ends. From germline, CDR1 is DFQATT and CDR2 SNEGSKA (reference sequence). The CDR3 spans 13 residues. The CDR3 nucleotides are TGCAGTGCTCCCAGACTAGACGGGTACGAGCAGTACTTC. The encoded protein is CSAPRLDGYEQYF.

This chain connects TRBV5-1 to TRBJ2-3, with no clear D. This CDR3 is built from 14 residues. The germline V gene has CDR1 SGHRS and CDR2 YFSETQ. The ends were cut back, 2 bases at V and 0 bases at J, with 7 bases in the middle. The CDR3 spells CASSLRRSTDTQYF. In DNA, the CDR3 is TGCGCCAGCAGCTTAAGGAGAAGCACAGATACGCAGTATTTT.

Only one count was recorded for this clonotype. This chain connects TRBV5-1 to TRBJ2-3, with 9 nucleotides matching TRBD2. The CDR3 totals 14 residues. The ends lost 3 bases at V and 5 bases at J; junction bases unmatched: 4. Germline V CDR1 and CDR2: SGHRS, YFSETQ. This CDR3 reads CASSWGLAEDTQYF. The CDR3 coding sequence is TGCGCCAGCAGCTGGGGACTAGCTGAAGATACGCAGTATTTT.

This clonotype has only a few counts. This rearrangement joins TRBV6-1 to TRBJ2-3; the D call may be TRBD1 or TRBD2 (5 bases each). CDR3 length equals 15 residues. CDR1 and CDR2 from the germline V gene are MNHNS and SASEGT. V lost 5 bases to trimming and J lost 4 bases, with 16 bases between them. CDR3 bases: TGTGCCAGCAGTCCCGAGAGGGGCAGAGCAGATACGCAGTATTTT. It translates to CASSPERGRADTQYF.

This rearrangement joins TRBV12-3 or TRBV12-4 to TRBJ2-7; 7 nucleotides line up with TRBD2. J was trimmed by 1 base and V by 0 bases; bases with no gene match: 9. The CDR3 length is 17 residues. The DNA of the CDR3 is TGTGCCAGCAGTTTAGCGCGTCGGAGCGGGGCATCCTACGAGCAGTACTTC. As protein: CASSLARRSGASYEQYF.

Many counts were recorded for this clonotype. CDR3 residues: CSARDPYRDYEQYF. CDR3 DNA: TGCAGTGCTAGAGACCCGTATCGAGATTACGAGCAGTACTTC. The rearrangement uses TRBV20-1 and TRBJ2-7; D unresolved. Germline lookup yields CDR1 DFQATT and CDR2 SNEGSKA (reference sequence). The CDR3 runs 14 residues. The V gene lost 0 bases and the J gene lost 4 bases, with 13 bases spanning the gap.

The chain combines TRBV5-1 with TRBJ2-5; D ambiguous. V lost 0 bases, J lost 0 bases, and 9 bases lay in between. The CDR3 has 15 residues. Germline CDR1 is SGHRS and CDR2 is YFSETQ. The CDR3 here is CASSLEATYQETQYF. The CDR3 DNA follows: TGCGCCAGCAGCTTGGAGGCTACCTACCAAGAGACCCAGTACTTC.

This clonotype was observed a few times. This chain uses TRBV19 with TRBJ2-2; D unclear. Trimming removed 6 bases at V and 5 bases at J, with 16 bases between. This CDR3 is built from 15 residues. The germline V gene encodes CDR1 LNHDA and CDR2 SQIVND (reference sequence). Here the CDR3 reads CASSLPVLGTGELFF. CDR3 coding DNA: TGTGCCAGTAGCCTCCCGGTCCTGGGGACCGGGGAGCTGTTTTTT.

The chain combines TRBV5-1 with TRBJ2-7; D is undetermined. The CDR3 extends over 11 amino acids. Looked up from germline, CDR1 is SGHRS and CDR2 is YFSETQ. The germline V and J ends were trimmed by 4 bases and 4 bases, with 6 bases remaining between them. The CDR3 reads CASSKGYEQYF. In nucleotides, the CDR3 is TGCGCCAGCAGCAAAGGATACGAGCAGTACTTC.

The genes are TRBV4-1 and TRBJ2-7, with TRBD1 identical over 9 bases. This CDR3 has 15 amino acids. In germline, CDR1 is MGHRA, CDR2 YSYEKL. Germline trimming cut 4 bases from V and 4 bases from J; bases unmatched to any gene: 8. The CDR3 spells CASSPTGTGLYEQYF. The CDR3 DNA reads TGCGCCAGCAGCCCCACCGGGACAGGGCTGTACGAGCAGTACTTC.

In this sample, this clonotype turned up a few times. The V gene is TRBV20-1, the J gene TRBJ2-3; 10 nucleotides align to TRBD2. This CDR3 is 13 amino acids long. J gave up 9 bases and V 2 bases, and 5 bases lay outside the gene matches. CDR1 DFQATT and CDR2 SNEGSKA come from the germline V gene (reference sequence). CDR3 sequence (DNA): TGCAGTGCTAGAATTAGCGGGAGGTTCACGCAGTATTTT. As protein: CSARISGRFTQYF.

The V gene is TRBV6-1, the J gene TRBJ2-3; D unresolved. Germline assignment: CDR1 MNHNS and CDR2 SASEGT. The CDR3 is made up of 9 amino acids. The CDR3 region has the DNA TGTGGCTACACAGATACGCAGTATTTT. This gives the protein CGYTDTQYF.

This clonotype was seen a handful of times. The chain uses TRBV20-1 and TRBJ2-5; 7 nucleotides align to TRBD2. Germline-derived CDR1 and CDR2 are DFQATT and SNEGSKA (reference sequence). CDR3 length: 15 residues. The J segment lost 5 bases and the V segment lost 1 base, leaving 10 bases of the junction unmatched. CDR3 nucleotides: TGCAGTGCTAGAGCCCCCTCCGGGGGGTTGGAGACCCAGTACTTC. Translating gives CSARAPSGGLETQYF.

This chain joins TRBV29-1 and TRBJ2-2; D gene unclear. This CDR3 contains 11 residues. Trimming removed 4 bases from V and 2 bases from J, with 2 bases in between. Looked up from germline, CDR1 is SQVTM and CDR2 is ANQGSEA. The CDR3 here is CSVANTGELFF. CDR3 in DNA: TGCAGCGTTGCCAACACCGGGGAGCTGTTTTTT.

This clonotype occurred a few times. V gene TRBV11-2 combines with J gene TRBJ2-7; tentatively, D is TRBD2 (6 bases). Trimming removed 6 bases at V and 0 bases at J, with 12 bases between. This CDR3 contains 14 residues. CDR1 and CDR2 (germline): SGHAT, FQNNGV. The CDR3 here is CASSRTTSSYEQYF. The CDR3 DNA is TGTGCCAGCAGTCGAACGACTAGCTCCTACGAGCAGTACTTC.